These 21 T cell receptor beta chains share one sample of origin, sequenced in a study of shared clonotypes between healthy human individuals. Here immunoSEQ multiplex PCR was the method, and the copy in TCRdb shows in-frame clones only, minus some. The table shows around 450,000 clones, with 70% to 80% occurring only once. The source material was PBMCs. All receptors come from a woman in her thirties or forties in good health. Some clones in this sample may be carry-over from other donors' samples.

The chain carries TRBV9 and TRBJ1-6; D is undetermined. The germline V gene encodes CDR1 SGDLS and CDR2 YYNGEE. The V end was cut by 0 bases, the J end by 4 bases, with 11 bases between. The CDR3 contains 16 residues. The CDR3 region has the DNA TGTGCCAGCAGCGTAGCCCAGCCCTCTTATAATTCACCCCTCCACTTT. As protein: CASSVAQPSYNSPLHF.

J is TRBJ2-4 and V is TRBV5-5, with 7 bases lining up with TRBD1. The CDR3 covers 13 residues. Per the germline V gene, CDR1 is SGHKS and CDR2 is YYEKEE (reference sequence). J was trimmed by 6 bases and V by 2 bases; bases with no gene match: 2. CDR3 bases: TGTGCCAGCAGCTTCGGGACAGTAAACATTCAGTACTTC. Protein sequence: CASSFGTVNIQYF.

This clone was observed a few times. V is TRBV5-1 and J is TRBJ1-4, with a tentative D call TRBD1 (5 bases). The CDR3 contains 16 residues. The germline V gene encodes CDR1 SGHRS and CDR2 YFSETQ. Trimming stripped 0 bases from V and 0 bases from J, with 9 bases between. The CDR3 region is CASSLDGQATNEKLFF. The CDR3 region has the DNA TGCGCCAGCAGCTTGGATGGACAAGCAACTAATGAAAAACTGTTTTTT.

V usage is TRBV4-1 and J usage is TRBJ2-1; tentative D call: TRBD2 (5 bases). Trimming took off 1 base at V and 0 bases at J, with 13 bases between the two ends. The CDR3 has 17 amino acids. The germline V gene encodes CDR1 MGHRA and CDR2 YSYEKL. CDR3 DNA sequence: TGCGCCAGCAGCCAAGCCGGGATTCCAAGCTCCTACAATGAGCAGTTCTTC. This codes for CASSQAGIPSSYNEQFF.

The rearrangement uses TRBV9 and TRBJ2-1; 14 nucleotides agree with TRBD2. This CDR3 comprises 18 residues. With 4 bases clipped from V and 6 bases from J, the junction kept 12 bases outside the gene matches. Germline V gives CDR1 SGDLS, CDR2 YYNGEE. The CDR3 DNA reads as TGTGCCAGCAGCATGGGACTAGCGGGAGCCTTTGGTGCCAATGAGCAGTTCTTC. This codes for CASSMGLAGAFGANEQFF.

The CDR3 DNA is TGTGCCAGCAGAGAGTGGGACACTGAAGCTTTCTTT. Its translation: CASREWDTEAFF. The chain couples TRBV2 to TRBJ1-1; D is ambiguous. Germline CDR1 SNHLY, CDR2 FYNNEI. The CDR3 length is 12 residues. V was cut by 6 bases and J by 3 bases, with 8 bases left in between.

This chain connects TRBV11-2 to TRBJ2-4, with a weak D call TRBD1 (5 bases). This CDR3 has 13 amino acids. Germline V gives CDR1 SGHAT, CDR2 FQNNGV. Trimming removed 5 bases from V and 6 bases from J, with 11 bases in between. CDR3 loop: CASSVVRANIQYF. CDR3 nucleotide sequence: TGTGCCAGCAGCGTTGTCAGGGCAAACATTCAGTACTTC.

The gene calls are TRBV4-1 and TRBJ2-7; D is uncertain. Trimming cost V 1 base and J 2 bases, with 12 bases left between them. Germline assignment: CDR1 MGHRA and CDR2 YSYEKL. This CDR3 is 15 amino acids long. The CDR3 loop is CASSQGPTITYEQYF. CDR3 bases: TGCGCCAGCAGCCAAGGACCGACGATCACCTACGAGCAGTACTTC.

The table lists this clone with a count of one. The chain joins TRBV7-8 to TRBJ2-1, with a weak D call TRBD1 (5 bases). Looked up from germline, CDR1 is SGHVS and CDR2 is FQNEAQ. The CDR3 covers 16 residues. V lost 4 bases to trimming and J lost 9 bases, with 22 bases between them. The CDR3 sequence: CASSSSQGHQRPEQFF. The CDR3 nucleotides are TGTGCCAGCAGCTCCTCGCAGGGTCATCAACGCCCTGAGCAGTTCTTC.

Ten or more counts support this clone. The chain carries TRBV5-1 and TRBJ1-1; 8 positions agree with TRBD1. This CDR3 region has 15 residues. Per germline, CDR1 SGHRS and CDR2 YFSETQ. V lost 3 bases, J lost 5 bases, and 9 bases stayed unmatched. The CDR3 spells CASSYRTGSSTEAFF. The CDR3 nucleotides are TGCGCCAGCAGCTACCGGACAGGGTCATCGACTGAAGCTTTCTTT. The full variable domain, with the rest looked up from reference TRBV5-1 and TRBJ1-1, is KAGVTQTPRYLIKTRGQQVTLSCSPISGHRSVSWYQQTPGQGLQFLFEYFSETQRNKGNFPGRFSGRQFSNSRSEMNVSTLELGDSALYLCASSYRTGSSTEAFFGQGTRLTVV.

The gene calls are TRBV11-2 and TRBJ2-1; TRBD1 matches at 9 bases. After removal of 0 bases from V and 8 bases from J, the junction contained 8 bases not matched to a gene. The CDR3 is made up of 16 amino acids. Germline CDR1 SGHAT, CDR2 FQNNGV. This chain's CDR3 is CASSLDLGQGSDEQFF. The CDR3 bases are TGTGCCAGCAGCTTAGATCTAGGACAGGGGTCTGATGAGCAGTTCTTC.

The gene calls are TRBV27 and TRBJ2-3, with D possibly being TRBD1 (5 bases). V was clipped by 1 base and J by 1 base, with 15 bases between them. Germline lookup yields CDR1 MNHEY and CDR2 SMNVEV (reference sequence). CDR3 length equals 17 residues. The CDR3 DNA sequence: TGTGCCAGCAGTTTATATAGGGGATCAGGTGGCACAGATACGCAGTATTTT. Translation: CASSLYRGSGGTDTQYF.

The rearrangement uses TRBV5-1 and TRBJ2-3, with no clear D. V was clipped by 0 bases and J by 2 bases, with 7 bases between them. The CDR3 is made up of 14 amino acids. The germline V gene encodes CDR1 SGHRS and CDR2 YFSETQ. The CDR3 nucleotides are TGCGCCAGCAGCTTGGGGGTCACCACAGATACGCAGTATTTT. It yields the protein CASSLGVTTDTQYF.

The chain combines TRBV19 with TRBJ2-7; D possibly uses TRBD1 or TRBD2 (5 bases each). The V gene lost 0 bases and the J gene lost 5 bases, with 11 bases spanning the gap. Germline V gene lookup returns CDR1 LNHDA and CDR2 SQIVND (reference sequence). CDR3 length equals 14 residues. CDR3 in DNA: TGTGCCAGTAGTATAGATCCAGGGACCGACGAGCAGTACTTC. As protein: CASSIDPGTDEQYF. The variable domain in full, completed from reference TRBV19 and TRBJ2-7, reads DGGITQSPKYLFRKEGQNVTLSCEQNLNHDAMYWYRQDPGQGLRLIYYSQIVNDFQKGDIAEGYSVSREKKESFPLTVTSAQKNPTAFYLCASSIDPGTDEQYFGPGTRLTVT.

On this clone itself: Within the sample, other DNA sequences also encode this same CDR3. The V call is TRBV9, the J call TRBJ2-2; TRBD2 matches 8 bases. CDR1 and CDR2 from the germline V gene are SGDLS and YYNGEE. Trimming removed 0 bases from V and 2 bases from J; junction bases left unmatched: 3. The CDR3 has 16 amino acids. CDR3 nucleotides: TGTGCCAGCAGCGTAGGTCTAGCGGGCAACACCGGGGAGCTGTTTTTT. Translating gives CASSVGLAGNTGELFF.

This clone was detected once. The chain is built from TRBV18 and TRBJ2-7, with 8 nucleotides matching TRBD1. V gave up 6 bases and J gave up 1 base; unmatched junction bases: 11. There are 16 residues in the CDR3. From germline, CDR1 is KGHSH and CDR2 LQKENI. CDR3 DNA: TGTGCCAGCTCCCTAATGGCAGGACAGGGATCCTACGAGCAGTACTTC. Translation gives CASSLMAGQGSYEQYF.

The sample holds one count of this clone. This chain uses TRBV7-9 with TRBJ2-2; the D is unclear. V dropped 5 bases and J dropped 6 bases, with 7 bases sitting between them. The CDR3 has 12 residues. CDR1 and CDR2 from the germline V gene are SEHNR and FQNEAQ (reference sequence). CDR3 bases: TGTGCCAGCAGCATGGGCCCCGGGGAGCTGTTTTTT. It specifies CASSMGPGELFF.

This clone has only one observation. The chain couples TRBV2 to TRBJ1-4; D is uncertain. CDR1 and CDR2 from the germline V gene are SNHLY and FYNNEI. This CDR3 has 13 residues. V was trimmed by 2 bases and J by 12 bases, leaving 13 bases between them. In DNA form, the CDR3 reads TGTGCCAGCAGTGAAAGATGGGCGGAACAACTGTTTTTT. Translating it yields CASSERWAEQLFF.

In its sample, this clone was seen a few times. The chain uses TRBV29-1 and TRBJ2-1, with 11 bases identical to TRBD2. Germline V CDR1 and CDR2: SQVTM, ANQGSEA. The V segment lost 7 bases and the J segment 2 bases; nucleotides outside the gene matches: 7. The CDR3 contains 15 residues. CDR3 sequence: CSASSGRSPYNEQFF. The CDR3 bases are TGCAGCGCCTCTAGCGGGAGGTCCCCCTACAATGAGCAGTTCTTC.

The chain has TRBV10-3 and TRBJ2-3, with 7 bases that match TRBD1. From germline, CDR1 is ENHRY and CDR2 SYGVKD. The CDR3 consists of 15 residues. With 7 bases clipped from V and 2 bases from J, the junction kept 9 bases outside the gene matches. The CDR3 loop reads CAITEAGGFTDTQYF. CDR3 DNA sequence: TGTGCCATCACGGAGGCAGGGGGTTTCACAGATACGCAGTATTTT.

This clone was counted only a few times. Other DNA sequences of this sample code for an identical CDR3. The CDR3 reads CAWSTGYGYTF. In DNA form, the CDR3 reads TGTGCCTGGAGTACAGGCTATGGCTACACCTTC. The J gene is TRBJ1-2, the V gene TRBV30; D is perhaps TRBD1 (5 bases). Per germline, CDR1 GTSNPN and CDR2 SVGIG (reference sequence). The CDR3 contains 11 residues. V lost 2 bases, J lost 4 bases, and 5 bases lay in between.